This T cell receptor beta chain came from a study of CD8 T cells in Susac syndrome. General study results and limits: That the number of individuals in its TCR sequencing and HLA analysis was relatively small was acknowledged by the study.

Random hexamers were used to reverse transcribe an amount of roughly 0.5 to 1 ug RNA. Multiplex immunoSEQ PCR targeted 54 Vbeta and 13 Jbeta TCR beta segments. TCRdb recomputed calls from the immunoSEQ multiplex PCR reads with MiXCR, one row per CDR3 protein. This sample has about 250,000 distinct CDR3 sequences, with roughly 95% found just once. With 6 bases removed from V and 8 bases from J, the gap between germline ends came to 8 bases. The CDR3 consists of 12 residues. The germline V gene has CDR1 SNHLY and CDR2 FYNNEI. The sequenced target, TCR beta, came from blood CD8+ and CD4+ T cells. It was negative isolation that provided the CD8+ and CD4+ T cells, whereas TEMRA cells were enriched by FACS. Worth noting for this clonotype: The antigen remains undetermined.

The TCR sequence derives from a human donor with multiple sclerosis. Sequencing input: CD4+ T cells from PBMCs. The chain couples TRBV2 to TRBJ1-6, with no clear D. The CDR3 sequence: CASSGPDSPLHF. The DNA of the CDR3 is TGTGCCAGCAGCGGGCCGGATTCACCCCTCCACTTT.